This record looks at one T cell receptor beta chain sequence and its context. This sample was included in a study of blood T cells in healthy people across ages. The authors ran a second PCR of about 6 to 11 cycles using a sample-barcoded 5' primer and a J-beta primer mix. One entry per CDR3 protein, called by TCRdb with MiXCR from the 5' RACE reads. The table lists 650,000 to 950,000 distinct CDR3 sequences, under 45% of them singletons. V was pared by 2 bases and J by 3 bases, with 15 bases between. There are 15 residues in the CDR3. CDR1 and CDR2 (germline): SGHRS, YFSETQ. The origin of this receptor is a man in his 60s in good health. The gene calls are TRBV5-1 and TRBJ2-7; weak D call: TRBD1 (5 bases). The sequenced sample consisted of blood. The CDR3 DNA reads TGCGCCAGCAGCTTCGACAGAACAAGAGACTACGAGCAGTACTTC. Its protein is CASSFDRTRDYEQYF.